These 22 T cell receptor beta chains originate from one sample sequenced in a study of regulatory T cells in long-lasting Graves disease. With iRepertoire HTBI primers and Arm-PCR of CDR3 regions, TCR beta libraries were built. One entry per CDR3 protein, called by TCRdb with MiXCR from the multiplex PCR reads. The table includes 350,000 to 400,000 distinct CDR3 sequences, around 16% detected once. The time point is: newly diagnosed GD, antithyroid drugs for less than 3 months. RNA isolated from PBMCs was used to make the TCR library. A further study also used this sample, focusing on T cells in Graves' hyperthyroidism and ophthalmopathy.

This material consisted of peripheral blood mononuclear cells (PBMCs), taken at new diagnosis, from a patient treated with antithyroid drugs. These TCRs come from a woman younger than 35 with Graves disease.

V usage is TRBV6-2 or TRBV6-3 and J usage is TRBJ1-6; D unclear. The V gene lost 2 bases and the J gene lost 7 bases, with 9 bases spanning the gap. This CDR3 is 14 amino acids long. Germline loops: CDR1 MNHEY, CDR2 SVGEGT. The CDR3 loop reads CASSYRSKNSPLHF. CDR3 nucleotides: TGTGCCAGCAGTTACCGAAGCAAGAATTCACCCCTCCACTTT.

The table lists this clonotype with a few counts. As DNA, the CDR3 is TGTGCCAGCAGCGTAGCTGCGGTTCCCGGGGAGCTGTTTTTT. Its protein is CASSVAAVPGELFF. The V and J genes are TRBV9 and TRBJ2-2; D uncertain. Germline CDR1 reads SGDLS; CDR2 reads YYNGEE. The germline V and J ends were trimmed by 0 bases and 6 bases, with 9 bases remaining between them. This CDR3 region has 14 residues.

This clonotype has more than one count but fewer than ten. This sequence joins TRBV24-1 and TRBJ2-1; tentatively, D is TRBD2 (5 bases). From germline, CDR1 is KGHDR and CDR2 SFDVKD. CDR3 length: 16 amino acids. With 4 bases removed from V and 4 bases from J, the gap between germline ends came to 16 bases. The CDR3 sequence is CATSERRRASYNEQFF. The DNA for the CDR3 is TGTGCCACCAGTGAAAGGAGGCGGGCCTCATACAATGAGCAGTTCTTC.

This clonotype was detected many times. The rearrangement links TRBV3-1 to TRBJ2-1; 11 bases line up with TRBD2. This CDR3 spans 15 amino acids. Germline V CDR1 and CDR2: LGHDT, YNNKEL (reference sequence). After removal of 5 bases from V and 4 bases from J, the junction contained 4 bases not matched to a gene. CDR3 nucleotides: TGTGCCAGCAGCGTGGGACTAGCGGCATACAATGAGCAGTTCTTC. It yields the protein CASSVGLAAYNEQFF.

This clonotype was detected ten times or more. The V gene is TRBV5-1, the J gene TRBJ2-5, with 11 nucleotides matching TRBD1. The germline V gene encodes CDR1 SGHRS and CDR2 YFSETQ. This CDR3 spans 13 amino acids. J lost 4 bases, V lost 7 bases, and 3 bases had no gene match. The CDR3 region has the DNA TGCGCCAGCGGACAGGGGGCGAGAGAGACCCAGTACTTC. It codes for CASGQGARETQYF.

This clonotype was seen at least ten times. The chain combines TRBV12-3 or TRBV12-4 with TRBJ2-2; 10 bases agree with TRBD2. With V trimmed by 3 bases and J by 3 bases, 4 bases remained unmatched. This CDR3 has 16 amino acids. The DNA of the CDR3 is TGTGCCAGCAGTTTTTCGGGACTAGCGTACACCGGGGAGCTGTTTTTT. Translating gives CASSFSGLAYTGELFF.

At least ten counts were recorded for this clonotype. Its ends do not fully match the called genes, so a read error is possible. The chain couples TRBV11-2 to TRBJ1-5; 8 bases fit TRBD1. CDR1 and CDR2 from the germline V gene are SGHAT and FQNNGV. The CDR3 spans 15 residues. The CDR3 here is CASSSGTGINQPQHF. Written as DNA, the CDR3 is TGCGCCAGCAGCTCCGGGACAGGAATTAATCAGCCCCAGCATTTT.

This clonotype has at least ten counts. V usage is TRBV7-2 and J usage is TRBJ2-5; TRBD1 agrees at 9 bases. Trimming at V came to 2 bases and at J to 14 bases, leaving 6 bases not matched to a gene. Germline V lookup: CDR1 SGHTA, CDR2 FQGNSA. This CDR3 comprises 12 residues. The CDR3 sequence: CASSLRQGVRYF. Written as DNA, the CDR3 is TGTGCCAGCAGCTTACGACAGGGGGTCCGTTACTTC.

The chain carries TRBV20-1 and TRBJ1-4; D unresolved. The CDR3 runs 10 residues. V lost 6 bases, J lost 14 bases, and 13 bases lay in between. Germline V gene data show CDR1 as DFQATT and CDR2 as SNEGSKA (reference sequence). CDR3 region: CSARIEKLFF. The CDR3, as DNA: TGCAGTGCGCGGATAGAGAAGCTGTTTTTT.

This clonotype was detected ten times or more. Written as DNA, the CDR3 is TGTGCCAGCAGCCCAACCCCGTACACTGAAGCTTTCTTT. Translation gives CASSPTPYTEAFF. V is TRBV7-9 and J is TRBJ1-1; D not resolved. V lost 5 bases and J 3 bases, leaving 10 bases between the germline ends. The germline CDR1 and CDR2 sequences are SEHNR and FQNEAQ (reference sequence). This CDR3 is built from 13 residues.

In this sample, this clonotype turned up many times. The chain employs TRBV6-1 and TRBJ2-3, with 8 bases fitting TRBD2. CDR1 is MNHNS and CDR2 is SASEGT in the germline V gene. After removal of 2 bases from V and 2 bases from J, the junction contained 3 bases not matched to a gene. The CDR3 runs 15 residues. The CDR3 here is CASSELAGSTDTQYF. The CDR3 coding sequence is TGTGCCAGCAGTGAACTAGCGGGTTCCACAGATACGCAGTATTTT.

Comment on this clonotype: This may be a read error: a much more frequent sequence differs by one nucleotide. V usage is TRBV6-9 and J usage is TRBJ2-7; no clear D. This CDR3 contains 15 residues. Germline CDR1 is MNHGY and CDR2 is SVAAGI. With 3 bases removed from V and 3 bases from J, the gap between germline ends came to 15 bases. Written as DNA, the CDR3 is TGTGCCAGCAGTTACTCTCTGACTGTATTCTACGAGCAGTACTTC. This sequence encodes CASSYSLTVFYEQYF.

Note on this clonotype: Given a far larger clone just one base away, this is likely a sequencing read error. This chain links TRBV30 with TRBJ2-4, with 10 bases that match TRBD1. The CDR3 spans 14 residues. V lost 5 bases, J lost 13 bases, and 14 bases stayed unmatched. The V gene's germline CDR1 is GTSNPN and CDR2 SVGIG (reference sequence). In DNA form, the CDR3 reads TGTGCCTGGGCGGGACAGGGGACATACAATGAGCAGTACTTC. This codes for CAWAGQGTYNEQYF.

V gene TRBV6-1 combines with J gene TRBJ2-3; 7 nucleotides match TRBD1. Germline loops: CDR1 MNHNS, CDR2 SASEGT. This CDR3 is built from 14 residues. The V gene end was trimmed by 6 bases and the J gene end by 4 bases; junction bases not matched to a gene: 7. CDR3 nucleotide sequence: TGTGCCAGCAGCCGTGGACAGGAATCAGATACGCAGTATTTT. It encodes CASSRGQESDTQYF.

This clonotype was picked up many times. The rearrangement links TRBV15 to TRBJ2-5, with 13 bases lining up with TRBD2. The CDR3 is 15 amino acids. Per the germline V gene, CDR1 is LNHNV and CDR2 is YYDKDF (reference sequence). The V and J ends lost 5 bases and 4 bases, in that order; junction bases with no gene match: 4. The CDR3 spells CATSGRTSGRETQYF. The CDR3 DNA reads TGTGCCACCAGCGGTAGGACTAGCGGGAGAGAGACCCAGTACTTC.

The V gene is TRBV5-1, the J gene TRBJ2-2; maybe TRBD1 (6 bases). The CDR3 sequence is 15 residues long. The V gene's germline CDR1 is SGHRS and CDR2 YFSETQ. V dropped 2 bases and J dropped 3 bases, with 11 bases sitting between them. In nucleotides, the CDR3 is TGCGCCAGCAGCTTAGATGGACAGTACACCGGGGAGCTGTTTTTT. Translation gives CASSLDGQYTGELFF.

Many counts were recorded for this clonotype. The chain combines TRBV2 with TRBJ2-7; tentatively, D is TRBD1 (5 bases). Trimming took 11 bases from V and 7 from J, leaving 18 bases between them. CDR3 length: 12 residues. Germline V CDR1 and CDR2: SNHLY, FYNNEI. CDR3 region: CAGLGAQREQYF. CDR3 DNA: TGTGCCGGGCTTGGGGCACAACGGGAGCAGTACTTC.

This clonotype was seen a handful of times. The V gene is TRBV5-5, the J gene TRBJ2-2; D might be TRBD2 (6 bases). This CDR3 spans 18 amino acids. V lost 0 bases to trimming and J lost 1 base, with 16 bases between them. Germline V gives CDR1 SGHKS, CDR2 YYEKEE (reference sequence). CDR3 residues: CASSLGETRLQNTGELFF. The DNA of the CDR3 is TGTGCCAGCAGCTTGGGGGAGACTAGACTCCAGAACACCGGGGAGCTGTTTTTT.

This clonotype was counted ten times or more. The V gene is TRBV5-1, the J gene TRBJ2-2, with 7 bases identical to TRBD1. Germline CDR1 and CDR2: SGHRS and YFSETQ. The CDR3 spans 14 residues. V lost 4 bases, J lost 7 bases, and 7 bases stayed unmatched. CDR3 DNA sequence: TGCGCCAGCAGCAAGGAGCCAGGGGGCGGGGAGCTGTTTTTT. Residues: CASSKEPGGGELFF.

V is TRBV27 and J is TRBJ1-5; 8 nucleotides line up with TRBD1. The germline V gene encodes CDR1 MNHEY and CDR2 SMNVEV (reference sequence). The CDR3 length is 14 residues. Trimming at V came to 3 bases and at J to 7 bases, leaving 5 bases not matched to a gene. For the CDR3, the DNA is TGTGCCAGCAGTTTTTCAGGGGGCAGCCAGCCCCAGCATTTT. Its translation is CASSFSGGSQPQHF.

This clonotype was observed many times. J is TRBJ1-1 and V is TRBV18; 8 positions agree with TRBD1. Per the germline V gene, CDR1 is KGHSH and CDR2 is LQKENI. There are 15 residues in the CDR3. J gave up 4 bases and V 4 bases, and 8 bases lay outside the gene matches. As DNA, the CDR3 is TGTGCCAGCTCACAATTAGGACAGGGTTTCACTGAAGCTTTCTTT. It translates to CASSQLGQGFTEAFF.

This clonotype was recorded many times. The genes are TRBV5-1 and TRBJ2-3; 7 bases align to TRBD2. After removal of 4 bases from V and 7 bases from J, the junction contained 9 bases not matched to a gene. The CDR3 sequence is 14 residues long. Germline V gene lookup returns CDR1 SGHRS and CDR2 YFSETQ. CDR3 region: CASSRSGERNTQYF. DNA of the CDR3: TGCGCCAGCAGCCGAAGCGGGGAGAGGAATACGCAGTATTTT.